This TCR beta chain was recovered during a study of CD8 T cells in ankylosing spondylitis. The CDR3 has 15 residues. The J segment lost 2 bases and the V segment lost 5 bases, leaving 5 bases of the junction unmatched. The germline CDR1 and CDR2 sequences are MDHEN and SYDVKM. This clonotype was observed a handful of times. Its matching antigen is unknown. Study outcomes and limitations: There was reportedly significant enrichment of clones that were disease-linked in matched ankylosing spondylitis synovial fluid. There was a TCR beta motif, made of several highly homologous variants, that appeared characteristic of ankylosing spondylitis blood. Reactive arthritis synovial fluid and blood previously showed some of these motif variants.

TCRdb itself ran the 5' RACE reads through MiXCR, one entry per CDR3 protein. The sample holds some 270,000 distinct CDR3 sequences, roughly a third seen once. This clonotype was obtained from a male donor with ankylosing spondylitis or in good health (not recorded which). The chain recombines TRBV28 with TRBJ1-3; 8 bases are shared with TRBD1. The sequenced sample consisted of blood, either unsorted or a sorted T cell fraction (not recorded which). The CDR3 loop reads CASSVQGAAGNTIYF. CDR3 coding DNA: TGTGCCAGCAGTGTCCAGGGGGCGGCTGGAAACACCATATATTTT.